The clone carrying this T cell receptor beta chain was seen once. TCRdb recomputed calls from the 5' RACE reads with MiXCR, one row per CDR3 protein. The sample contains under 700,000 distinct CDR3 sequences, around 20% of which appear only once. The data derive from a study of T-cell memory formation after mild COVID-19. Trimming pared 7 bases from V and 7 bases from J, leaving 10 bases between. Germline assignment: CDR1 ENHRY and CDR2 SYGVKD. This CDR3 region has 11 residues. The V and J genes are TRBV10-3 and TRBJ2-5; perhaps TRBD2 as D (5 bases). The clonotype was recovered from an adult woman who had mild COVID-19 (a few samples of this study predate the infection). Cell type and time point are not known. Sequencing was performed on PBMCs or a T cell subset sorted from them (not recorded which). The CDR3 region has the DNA TGTGCCATCATGGCGGGCGGGACCCAGTACTTC. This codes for CAIMAGGTQYF.